Below, 16 T cell receptor beta chains from the same sample are listed, as sequenced in a study of response to subunit inactivated influenza vaccine. TCRdb re-derived calls from the RT-PCR reads in MiXCR, one entry per CDR3 protein. There are approximately 310,000 distinct CDR3 sequences in the sample; just over 20% occur only once, and around 9.6% lies in the top ten. Sequencing was performed on PBMCs from blood, taken approximately 20 months after vaccination. The source of these receptors is a man aged 45 to 75 who received an inactivated influenza vaccine.

This clonotype was seen only a few times. CDR3 amino acids: CAISESDTTNTEAFF. The CDR3 nucleotides read TGTGCCATCAGTGAGTCCGACACCACGAACACTGAAGCTTTCTTT. V is TRBV10-3 and J is TRBJ1-1; D is unresolved. Deletions cut 0 bases from V and 1 base from J, with 9 bases between. The CDR3 loop spans 15 amino acids. Looked up from germline, CDR1 is ENHRY and CDR2 is SYGVKD.

Ten or more counts support this clonotype. The chain links TRBV6-2 or TRBV6-3 to TRBJ2-7; 8 nucleotides agree with TRBD1. From germline, CDR1 is MNHEY and CDR2 SVGEGT. J gave up 0 bases and V 6 bases, and 4 bases lay outside the gene matches. This CDR3 spans 14 amino acids. CDR3 sequence: CASRTGTGSYEQYF. In DNA form, the CDR3 reads TGTGCCAGCAGAACCGGGACAGGCTCCTACGAGCAGTACTTC.

The V and J genes are TRBV12-3 or TRBV12-4 and TRBJ2-1; D is undetermined. V dropped 6 bases and J dropped 0 bases, with 9 bases sitting between them. The CDR3 is 14 amino acids. CDR3 coding DNA: TGTGCCAGCAGCCCCTCACGCTCCTACAATGAGCAGTTCTTC. Its protein product is CASSPSRSYNEQFF.

This clonotype appeared a single time. The chain carries TRBV28 and TRBJ2-3, with D uncertain. Germline V gene sequence: CDR1 MDHEN, CDR2 SYDVKM. The CDR3 extends over 13 amino acids. The V and J ends lost 6 bases and 2 bases respectively, with 9 bases between them. Here the CDR3 DNA reads TGTGCCAGCAGCCGAGAGTCCACAGATACGCAGTATTTT. Protein: CASSRESTDTQYF.

The chain uses TRBV20-1 and TRBJ1-2; TRBD1 might be the D (6 bases). CDR1 is DFQATT and CDR2 is SNEGSKA in the germline V gene (reference sequence). The CDR3 has 14 residues. V lost 0 bases, J lost 2 bases, and 10 bases lay in between. The CDR3: CSARDGQINYGYTF. DNA for the CDR3: TGCAGTGCTAGAGATGGACAGATCAACTATGGCTACACCTTC.

V and J are TRBV6-5 and TRBJ1-2; D gene uncertain. The CDR3 contains 15 residues. V was clipped by 4 bases and J by 2 bases, with 14 bases between them. Germline V gene lookup returns CDR1 MNHEY and CDR2 SVGAGI. The CDR3, as DNA: TGTGCCAGCAGTTCCATACGCCAGATGAACTATGGCTACACCTTC. Its translation is CASSSIRQMNYGYTF.

This clonotype was found a few times. The chain couples TRBV4-3 to TRBJ1-2; D gene uncertain. CDR1 LGHNA and CDR2 YSLEER come from the germline V gene. There are 14 residues in the CDR3. V was clipped by 0 bases and J by 9 bases, with 14 bases between them. The CDR3 is CASSQDSGSTRYTF. In nucleotides, the CDR3 is TGCGCCAGCAGCCAAGATTCGGGCTCGACCCGCTACACCTTC.

J is TRBJ1-1 and V is TRBV12-3 or TRBV12-4; 8 nucleotides match TRBD1. CDR3 size: 13 residues. V gave up 0 bases and J gave up 10 bases; unmatched junction bases: 4. DNA for the CDR3: TGTGCCAGCAGTTTAGCGGACAGGGCTGGAGCTTTCTTT. It translates to CASSLADRAGAFF.

This clonotype was seen a handful of times. J is TRBJ1-2 and V is TRBV7-9; D is uncertain. Germline V lookup: CDR1 SEHNR, CDR2 FQNEAQ (reference sequence). Trimming took 5 bases from V and 10 from J, leaving 23 bases between them. There are 15 residues in the CDR3. CDR3 DNA: TGTGCCAGCAGCCCCGACTGGGTTGGAAGGTCTGACTACACCTTC. Its protein product is CASSPDWVGRSDYTF. The variable domain in full, with the rest retrieved from reference TRBV7-9 and TRBJ1-2, is DTGVSQNPRHKITKRGQNVTFRCDPISEHNRLYWYRQTLGQGPEFLTYFQNEAQLEKSRLLSDRFSAERPKGSFSTLEIQRTEQGDSAMYLCASSPDWVGRSDYTFGSGTRLTVV.

This clonotype has more than one count but fewer than ten. The chain has TRBV5-5 and TRBJ2-1; tentatively, D is TRBD1 or TRBD2 (5 bases each). Trimming stripped 7 bases from V and 0 bases from J, with 11 bases between. CDR1 and CDR2 (germline): SGHKS, YYEKEE (reference sequence). This CDR3 region has 14 residues. CDR3 DNA: TGTGCCAGCGTTTGGGACCGCTCCTACAATGAGCAGTTCTTC. It specifies CASVWDRSYNEQFF.

This chain links TRBV6-6 with TRBJ2-1; the D gene is possibly TRBD2 (5 bases). Germline V lookup: CDR1 MNHNY, CDR2 SVGAGI (reference sequence). Between the trimmed V and J ends, which lost 6 bases and 7 bases, there was a span of 13 bases. This CDR3 region has 13 residues. CDR3 sequence (DNA): TGTGCCAGCAGCCGTAACGAGGGTAATGAGCAGTTCTTC. It yields the protein CASSRNEGNEQFF.

The chain carries TRBV27 and TRBJ2-2; 12 nucleotides match TRBD2. Germline-derived CDR1 and CDR2 are MNHEY and SMNVEV (reference sequence). With V trimmed by 5 bases and J by 4 bases, 2 bases remained unmatched. The CDR3 length is 15 residues. The DNA of the CDR3 is TGTGCCAGCAGTCTAGCGGGGGGGACCACCGGGGAGCTGTTTTTT. It specifies CASSLAGGTTGELFF.

This chain links TRBV24-1 with TRBJ2-3; the D call may be TRBD1 or TRBD2 (6 bases each). This CDR3 contains 14 residues. In germline, CDR1 is KGHDR, CDR2 SFDVKD. V lost 4 bases and J 4 bases, leaving 11 bases between the germline ends. CDR3 nucleotides: TGTGCCACCAGTGAGTGGGGGGCAGCAGATACGCAGTATTTT. Its protein is CATSEWGAADTQYF.

The chain combines TRBV6-5 with TRBJ2-7; 7 bases are shared with TRBD1. Germline-derived CDR1 and CDR2 are MNHEY and SVGAGI. The CDR3 is 12 amino acids. J gave up 6 bases and V 8 bases, and 7 bases lay outside the gene matches. The CDR3 reads CASGQGVGEQYF. The CDR3 region has the DNA TGTGCCAGCGGGCAGGGGGTTGGCGAGCAGTACTTC.

V is TRBV6-2 or TRBV6-3 and J is TRBJ2-5; D not certain. The V gene lost 7 bases and the J gene lost 1 base, with 13 bases spanning the gap. Germline V gene lookup returns CDR1 MNHEY and CDR2 SVGEGT. This CDR3 is built from 14 residues. CDR3 coding DNA: TGTGCCAGCAATCGGGTCCGGCCCCAAGAGACCCAGTACTTC. Translation: CASNRVRPQETQYF.

This chain uses TRBV11-2 with TRBJ1-1; unclear D gene. Germline V gene lookup returns CDR1 SGHAT and CDR2 FQNNGV. The CDR3 extends over 16 amino acids. The ends were cut back, 2 bases at V and 5 bases at J, with 18 bases in the middle. CDR3 bases: TGTGCCAGCAGCTTACGTTCTTGGGGTGGAGATACTGAAGCTTTCTTT. Its translation: CASSLRSWGGDTEAFF.